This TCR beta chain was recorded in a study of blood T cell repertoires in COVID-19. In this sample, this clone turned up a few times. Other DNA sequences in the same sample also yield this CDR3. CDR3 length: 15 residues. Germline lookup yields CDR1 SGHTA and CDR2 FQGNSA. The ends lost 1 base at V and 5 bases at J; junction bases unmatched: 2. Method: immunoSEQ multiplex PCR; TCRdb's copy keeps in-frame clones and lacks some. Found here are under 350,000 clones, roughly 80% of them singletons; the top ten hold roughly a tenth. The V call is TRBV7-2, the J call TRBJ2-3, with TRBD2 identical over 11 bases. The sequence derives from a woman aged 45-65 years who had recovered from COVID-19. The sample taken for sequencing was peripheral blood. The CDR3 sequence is CASSLVAGGGDTQYF. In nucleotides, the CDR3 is TGTGCCAGCAGCTTAGTAGCGGGGGGGGGAGATACGCAGTATTTT.